This T cell receptor (beta chain) was captured by sequencing in a study of blood T cell repertoires in COVID-19. Study summary: Samples came from the United States, Italy and Spain, spanning acute and convalescent COVID-19. PBMCs, B-cell-depleted T cells, or T cells provided the cDNA or gDNA that made up the material.

J was trimmed by 7 bases and V by 1 base; bases with no gene match: 5. The CDR3 loop spans 14 amino acids. Germline-derived CDR1 and CDR2 are SGHTA and FQGNSA. Methods used by the authors: Amplifying reference gene primers gave estimates of nucleated cell counts. Sequenced by immunoSEQ multiplex PCR; TCRdb stores in-frame clones only, minus some. That table furnishes V, J and clone size, whereas the DNA furnished D and trimming. The repertoire holds about 140,000 clones, with over 60% as singletons. The sample consisted of peripheral blood. The V and J genes are TRBV7-2 and TRBJ1-2, with 8 bases matching TRBD1. The receptor comes from a woman between 50 and 59 years old with active or convalescent COVID-19. The CDR3 coding sequence is TGTGCCAGCAGCTTAGGACAGGGGCGTCGTGGCTACACCTTC. Encoded protein: CASSLGQGRRGYTF.